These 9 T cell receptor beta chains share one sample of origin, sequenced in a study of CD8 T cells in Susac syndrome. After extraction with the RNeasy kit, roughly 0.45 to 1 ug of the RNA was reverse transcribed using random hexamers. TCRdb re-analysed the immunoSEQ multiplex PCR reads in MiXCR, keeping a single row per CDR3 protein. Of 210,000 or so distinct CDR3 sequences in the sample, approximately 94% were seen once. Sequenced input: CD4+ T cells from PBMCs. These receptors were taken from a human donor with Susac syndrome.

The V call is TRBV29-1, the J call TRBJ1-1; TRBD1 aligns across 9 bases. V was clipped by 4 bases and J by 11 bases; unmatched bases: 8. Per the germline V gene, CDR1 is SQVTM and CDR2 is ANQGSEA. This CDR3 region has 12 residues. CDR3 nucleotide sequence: TGCAGCGTTGGCGGGACAGGGCTCGCCGCTTTCTTT. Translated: CSVGGTGLAAFF.

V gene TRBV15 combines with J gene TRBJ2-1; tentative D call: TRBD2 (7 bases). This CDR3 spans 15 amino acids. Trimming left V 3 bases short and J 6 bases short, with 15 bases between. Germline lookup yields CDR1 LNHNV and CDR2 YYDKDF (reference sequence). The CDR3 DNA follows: TGTGCCACCAGCAGGGAGGGGGGGGCCCGCAATGAGCAGTTCTTC. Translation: CATSREGGARNEQFF. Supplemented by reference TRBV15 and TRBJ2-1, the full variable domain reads DAMVIQNPRYQVTQFGKPVTLSCSQTLNHNVMYWYQQKSSQAPKLLFHYYDKDFNNEADTPDNFQSRRPNTSFCFLDIRSPGLGDTAMYLCATSREGGARNEQFFGPGTRLTVL.

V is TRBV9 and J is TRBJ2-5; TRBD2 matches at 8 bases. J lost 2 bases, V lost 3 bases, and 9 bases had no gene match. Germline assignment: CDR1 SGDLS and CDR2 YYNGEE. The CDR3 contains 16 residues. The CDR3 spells CASSGGTGGIQETQYF. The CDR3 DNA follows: TGTGCCAGCAGCGGCGGAACGGGGGGGATACAAGAGACCCAGTACTTC.

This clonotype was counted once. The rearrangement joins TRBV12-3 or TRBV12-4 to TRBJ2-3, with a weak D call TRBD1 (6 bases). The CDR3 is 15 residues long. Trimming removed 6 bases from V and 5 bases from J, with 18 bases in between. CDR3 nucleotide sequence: TGTGCCAGCAGACTAGACACACAGGGAATAGATACGCAGTATTTT. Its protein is CASRLDTQGIDTQYF.

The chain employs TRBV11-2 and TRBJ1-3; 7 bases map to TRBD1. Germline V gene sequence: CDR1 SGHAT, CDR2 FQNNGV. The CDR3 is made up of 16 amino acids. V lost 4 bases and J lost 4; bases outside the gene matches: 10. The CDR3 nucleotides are TGTGCCAGCAGCTCCGACAGGGTTAACTCGGGAAACACCATATATTTT. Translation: CASSSDRVNSGNTIYF.

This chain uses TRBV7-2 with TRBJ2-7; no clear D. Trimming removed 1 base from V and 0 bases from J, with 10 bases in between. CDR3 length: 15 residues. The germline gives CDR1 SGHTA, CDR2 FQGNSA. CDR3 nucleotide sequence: TGTGCCAGCAGCTTAGTTTCACTCCTCTCCTACGAGCAGTACTTC. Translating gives CASSLVSLLSYEQYF.

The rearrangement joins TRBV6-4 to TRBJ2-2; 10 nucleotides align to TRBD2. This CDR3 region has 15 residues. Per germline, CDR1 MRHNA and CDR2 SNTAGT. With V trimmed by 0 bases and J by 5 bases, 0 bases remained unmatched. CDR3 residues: CASSDSSGGTGELFF. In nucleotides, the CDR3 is TGTGCCAGCAGTGACTCTAGCGGGGGGACCGGGGAGCTGTTTTTT.

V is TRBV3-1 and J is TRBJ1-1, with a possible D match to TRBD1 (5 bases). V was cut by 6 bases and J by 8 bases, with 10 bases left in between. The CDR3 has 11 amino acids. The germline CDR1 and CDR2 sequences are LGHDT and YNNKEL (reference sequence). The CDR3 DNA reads TGTGCCAGCAGTTATGACAGAGAAGCTTTCTTT. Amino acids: CASSYDREAFF.

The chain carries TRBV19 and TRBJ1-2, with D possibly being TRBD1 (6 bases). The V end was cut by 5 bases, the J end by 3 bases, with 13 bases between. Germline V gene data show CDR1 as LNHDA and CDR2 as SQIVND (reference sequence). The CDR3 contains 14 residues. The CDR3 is CASSLQGHDYGYTF. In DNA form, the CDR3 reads TGTGCCAGTAGTTTGCAGGGACATGACTATGGCTACACCTTC.